The clone carrying this T cell receptor (beta chain) was observed a few times. Trimming shortened V by 7 bases and J by 1 base, and 14 bases separated the two germline ends. Germline V gene lookup returns CDR1 SEHNR and CDR2 FQNEAQ (reference sequence). CDR3 length: 15 residues. The sample originates from a study of identical twins. TCRdb called the 5' RACE reads again in MiXCR, with one record for every CDR3 protein. The data show about 340,000 distinct CDR3 sequences, with approximately 13% seen just once and around 7.8% held by the top ten. Healthy Caucasians were all of the donors. This sample was also put to use in a study of yellow fever vaccine responses in identical twins.

The TCR originated in a woman in her late teens or twenties in good health. Sequenced material: CD8+ T cells sorted from blood. The V and J genes are TRBV7-9 and TRBJ2-1; possibly TRBD1 for D (5 bases). CDR3 nucleotide sequence: TGTGCCAGCACCTGGGGCCAGGGATCCTACAATGAGCAGTTCTTC. Amino acids: CASTWGQGSYNEQFF.